The 29 T cell receptor beta chains presented below share a single source sample, sequenced in a study of cytomegalovirus exposure and HLA in healthy donors (dated by TCRdb to about 2017). Receptors were amplified or captured by the immunoSEQ multiplex PCR assay. TCRdb stores this immuneACCESS table with in-frame sequences only. Part of the clones is absent; in the studies checked, under half of the shortfall reflects unresolved V genes, and no reason is known for the rest. This sample holds about 160,000 clones; about 90% were observed only once. In total, the top ten clones hold approximately 2.9% of the sample. The sequenced sample consisted of PBMCs. The source of these receptors is a woman in her late teens or twenties in good health and CMV-seropositive.

CDR3 in DNA: TGTGCCAGCAGCCGTTGGGGAGCCGACCTAGCGGGAGGGACAGATACGCAGTATTTT. It is translated as CASSRWGADLAGGTDTQYF. This chain links TRBV11-2 with TRBJ2-3; 12 bases match TRBD2. V shed 5 bases and J 3 bases; nucleotides not matched to a gene: 15. Germline V lookup: CDR1 SGHAT, CDR2 FQNNGV. CDR3 length: 19 residues.

The chain is built from TRBV28 and TRBJ2-3; TRBD2 matches at 12 bases. V trimming: 3 bases; J trimming: 5 bases; junction bases outside the gene matches: 6. Germline values: CDR1 MDHEN, CDR2 SYDVKM. The CDR3 spans 16 residues. The CDR3 bases are TGTGCCAGCAGTTTGGGACCGGGACTAGCGGGAGATACGCAGTATTTT. Amino acid sequence: CASSLGPGLAGDTQYF.

J is TRBJ2-1 and V is TRBV6-5, with D possibly matching TRBD2 (6 bases). Germline V CDR1 and CDR2: MNHEY, SVGAGI. The CDR3 sequence is 15 residues long. V lost 4 bases and J 8 bases, leaving 18 bases between the germline ends. The CDR3 loop is CASSSSRYPGDEQFF. The CDR3, as DNA: TGTGCCAGCAGTTCGTCACGGTATCCGGGGGATGAGCAGTTCTTC.

The chain has TRBV6-1 and TRBJ2-7, with 7 bases lining up with TRBD1. The J segment lost 3 bases and the V segment lost 3 bases, leaving 11 bases of the junction unmatched. CDR1 and CDR2 (germline): MNHNS, SASEGT. The CDR3 sequence is 16 residues long. The CDR3 DNA sequence: TGTGCCAGCAGTGAGGGGAAGGACAGGTTTAGCTACGAGCAGTACTTC. Translation: CASSEGKDRFSYEQYF.

The rearrangement uses TRBV21-1 and TRBJ2-6; no DNA check was done on the table's D call, TRBD1. TRBV21-1 is an annotated pseudogene. The CDR3 totals 17 residues. CDR3 sequence (DNA): TGTGCCAGCAGCTCCCGGGACAGGGGGCTAGGGGCCAACGTCCTGACTTTC. It translates to CASSSRDRGLGANVLTF.

The chain couples TRBV2 to TRBJ2-7, with D tentatively TRBD2 (6 bases). The V end lost 4 bases, the J end lost 4 bases, and 14 bases lay between the germline ends. Per germline, CDR1 SNHLY and CDR2 FYNNEI. The CDR3 consists of 14 residues. CDR3 residues: CASSGSGGVYEQYF. In DNA form, the CDR3 reads TGTGCCAGCAGTGGGTCCGGGGGAGTGTACGAGCAGTACTTC.

V usage is TRBV19 and J usage is TRBJ1-5; perhaps TRBD1 as D (5 bases). Germline V gene data show CDR1 as LNHDA and CDR2 as SQIVND (reference sequence). V lost 6 bases to trimming and J lost 2 bases, with 20 bases between them. The CDR3 sequence is 17 residues long. Here the CDR3 reads CASSPAYGGRGNQPQHF. CDR3 DNA: TGTGCCAGTAGCCCTGCGTACGGGGGAAGAGGCAATCAGCCCCAGCATTTT.

This clone was counted only a few times. This chain connects TRBV2 to TRBJ1-2; D is ambiguous. CDR3 length equals 13 residues. Deletions cut 7 bases from V and 6 bases from J, with 15 bases between. Germline V gene sequence: CDR1 SNHLY, CDR2 FYNNEI. The CDR3 sequence is CASTDPGWDGYTF. In DNA form, the CDR3 reads TGTGCCAGCACCGACCCGGGGTGGGATGGCTACACCTTC.

The V call is TRBV2, the J call TRBJ2-1, with 7 bases aligning to TRBD2. From germline, CDR1 is SNHLY and CDR2 FYNNEI. After removal of 6 bases from V and 0 bases from J, the junction contained 5 bases not matched to a gene. This CDR3 has 15 amino acids. The CDR3: CASRKGGSSYNEQFF. The CDR3, as DNA: TGTGCCAGCAGGAAAGGCGGGAGCTCCTACAATGAGCAGTTCTTC.

This chain connects TRBV7-9 to TRBJ2-5; 9 bases map to TRBD1. V was clipped by 6 bases and J by 3 bases; unmatched bases: 5. The CDR3 loop spans 14 amino acids. The germline CDR1 and CDR2 sequences are SEHNR and FQNEAQ (reference sequence). CDR3 DNA: TGTGCCAGCAGACCGACAGGGGGAAAAGAGACCCAGTACTTC. Its protein product is CASRPTGGKETQYF.

The J gene is TRBJ2-1, the V gene TRBV19; TRBD2 matches 15 bases. Losses at the gene ends were 7 bases for V and 12 bases for J; bases not matched to a gene: 7. CDR3 length equals 14 residues. The V gene's germline CDR1 is LNHDA and CDR2 SQIVND (reference sequence). The DNA for the CDR3 is TGTGCCAGTATAGGACTAGCGGGAGGGCCCAGGCAGTTCTTC. Translation: CASIGLAGGPRQFF.

The chain joins TRBV25-1 to TRBJ2-2; 10 positions match TRBD1. The V gene end was trimmed by 3 bases and the J gene end by 4 bases; junction bases not matched to a gene: 8. The germline gives CDR1 MGHDK, CDR2 SYGVNS. CDR3 size: 17 residues. CDR3 amino acids: CASSDRGRTGGTGELFF. CDR3 in DNA: TGTGCCAGCAGTGATAGGGGACGGACAGGGGGCACCGGGGAGCTGTTTTTT.

The chain links TRBV12-5 to TRBJ1-5, with 9 bases aligning to TRBD1. Germline V gene data show CDR1 as LGHNT and CDR2 as FRNRAP. The CDR3 is 16 residues long. With V trimmed by 0 bases and J by 7 bases, 7 bases remained unmatched. This CDR3 reads CASGLVGQGSGQPQHF. The CDR3 DNA follows: TGTGCTAGTGGTTTGGTAGGACAGGGGAGCGGGCAGCCCCAGCATTTT.

V is TRBV7-2 and J is TRBJ2-3, with unresolved D. This CDR3 comprises 11 residues. The germline V gene has CDR1 SGHTA and CDR2 FQGNSA. V lost 5 bases, J lost 6 bases, and 6 bases lay in between. The CDR3 sequence: CASSPVDTQYF. CDR3 DNA: TGTGCCAGCAGCCCAGTCGATACGCAGTATTTT.

The chain is built from TRBV19 and TRBJ1-4; 7 bases map to TRBD1. The CDR3 sequence is 15 residues long. Germline V gives CDR1 LNHDA, CDR2 SQIVND (reference sequence). V trimming: 6 bases; J trimming: 6 bases; junction bases outside the gene matches: 10. CDR3 coding DNA: TGTGCCAGTAGGGGACAGTACCCTTCCGATGAAAAACTGTTTTTT. Translating gives CASRGQYPSDEKLFF.

The rearrangement joins TRBV5-1 to TRBJ2-1; possibly TRBD2 for D (6 bases). Germline CDR1 is SGHRS and CDR2 is YFSETQ. The CDR3 extends over 16 amino acids. Trimming took off 1 base at V and 2 bases at J, with 13 bases between the two ends. CDR3 sequence (DNA): TGCGCCAGCAGCTTGTCGGAGCGGGTGCCCTACAATGAGCAGTTCTTC. As protein: CASSLSERVPYNEQFF.

V is TRBV6-1 and J is TRBJ2-3, with 10 bases identical to TRBD2. After removal of 3 bases from V and 2 bases from J, the junction contained 5 bases not matched to a gene. This CDR3 is built from 16 residues. CDR1 is MNHNS, CDR2 SASEGT, per germline. CDR3 DNA: TGTGCCAGCAGTGATGCAGCGGGAGGGTCCACAGATACGCAGTATTTT. Protein sequence: CASSDAAGGSTDTQYF.

The chain recombines TRBV7-8 with TRBJ2-3, with D unresolved. Trimming left V 7 bases short and J 8 bases short, with 16 bases between. Looked up from germline, CDR1 is SGHVS and CDR2 is FQNEAQ. CDR3 length: 13 amino acids. CDR3 amino acids: CASTPPARATQYF. CDR3 DNA: TGTGCCAGCACCCCCCCCGCTAGAGCTACGCAGTATTTT. Full variable domain (missing parts from reference TRBV7-8 and TRBJ2-3): GAGVSQSPRYKVAKRGQDVALRCDPISGHVSLFWYQQALGQGPEFLTYFQNEAQLDKSGLPSDRFFAERPEGSVSTLKIQRTQQEDSAVYLCASTPPARATQYFGPGTRLTVL.

The V call is TRBV4-1, the J call TRBJ2-5; 7 bases agree with TRBD1. V shed 6 bases and J 1 base; nucleotides not matched to a gene: 20. CDR1 and CDR2 from the germline V gene are MGHRA and YSYEKL. CDR3 length equals 19 residues. The CDR3 reads CASRTEEWSGRQGQETQYF. CDR3 bases: TGCGCCAGCAGGACAGAAGAATGGTCAGGGAGACAGGGCCAAGAGACCCAGTACTTC.

The chain employs TRBV10-3 and TRBJ2-3, with 8 bases identical to TRBD2. The germline CDR1 and CDR2 sequences are ENHRY and SYGVKD. V gave up 6 bases and J gave up 5 bases; unmatched junction bases: 1. This CDR3 has 12 residues. This CDR3 reads CAISGGGDTQYF. CDR3 sequence (DNA): TGTGCCATCAGCGGGGGGGGAGATACGCAGTATTTT.

This chain links TRBV7-9 with TRBJ2-5, with TRBD2 identical over 11 bases. V lost 3 bases, J lost 4 bases, and 7 bases stayed unmatched. Germline CDR1 and CDR2: SEHNR and FQNEAQ (reference sequence). The length of the CDR3 is 16 residues. CDR3 DNA sequence: TGTGCCAGCAGCTTCGGGCTAGCGGGAGGCCCAGAGACCCAGTACTTC. Protein product: CASSFGLAGGPETQYF.

This clone came up once. Written as DNA, the CDR3 is TGTGCCAGCAGCTTGCAAGGGGCTAACACTGAAGCTTTCTTT. Protein product: CASSLQGANTEAFF. The chain combines TRBV5-4 with TRBJ1-1, with a possible D match to TRBD1 (5 bases). Trimming cost V 1 base and J 2 bases, with 9 bases left between them. Germline V gene lookup returns CDR1 SGHNT and CDR2 YYREEE (reference sequence). The CDR3 loop spans 14 amino acids.

This chain connects TRBV13 to TRBJ2-7, with 13 bases fitting TRBD2. CDR1 is PRHDT, CDR2 FYEKMQ, per germline (reference sequence). CDR3 length: 15 amino acids. V trimming: 5 bases; J trimming: 2 bases; junction bases outside the gene matches: 3. CDR3 nucleotide sequence: TGTGCCAGCAGCGCCGGACTAGCGGGGGCCTACGAGCAGTACTTC. It codes for CASSAGLAGAYEQYF.

J is TRBJ2-7 and V is TRBV7-9, with 9 bases matching TRBD1. The CDR3 has 14 residues. The V segment lost 7 bases and the J segment 5 bases; nucleotides outside the gene matches: 9. The germline CDR1 and CDR2 sequences are SEHNR and FQNEAQ (reference sequence). The CDR3, as DNA: TGTGCCAGCACCCTGGGACAGGGTAGAAACGAGCAGTACTTC. Translated: CASTLGQGRNEQYF. The full variable domain, in which reference TRBV7-9 and TRBJ2-7 provide the parts outside the CDR3, is DTGVSQNPRHKITKRGQNVTFRCDPISEHNRLYWYRQTLGQGPEFLTYFQNEAQLEKSRLLSDRFSAERPKGSFSTLEIQRTEQGDSAMYLCASTLGQGRNEQYFGPGTRLTVT.

The chain has TRBV14 and TRBJ2-3; perhaps TRBD1 as D (6 bases). Germline assignment: CDR1 SGHDN and CDR2 FVKESK. The CDR3 sequence is 14 residues long. V was cut by 1 base and J by 6 bases, with 11 bases left in between. The CDR3 region has the DNA TGTGCCAGCAGCCAAGTGGCAGGGGTCGATACGCAGTATTTT. Translation: CASSQVAGVDTQYF.

This clone appeared a single time. The genes are TRBV19 and TRBJ1-5; D is perhaps TRBD1 (5 bases). Germline assignment: CDR1 LNHDA and CDR2 SQIVND (reference sequence). The V and J ends lost 1 base and 4 bases respectively, with 14 bases between them. This CDR3 region has 16 residues. The CDR3 reads CASSIGGGGGNQPQHF. CDR3 DNA sequence: TGTGCCAGTAGTATAGGCGGCGGGGGAGGAAATCAGCCCCAGCATTTT.

The V gene is TRBV15, the J gene TRBJ2-1; 11 bases are shared with TRBD2. The CDR3 totals 17 residues. Unmatched junction bases numbered 11, after V lost 3 bases and J lost 7 bases. In germline, CDR1 is LNHNV, CDR2 YYDKDF (reference sequence). CDR3 sequence reads: CATSSLLAGETRNEQFF. DNA of the CDR3: TGTGCCACCAGCAGTTTACTAGCGGGAGAGACAAGAAATGAGCAGTTCTTC.

V is TRBV5-1 and J is TRBJ2-5; the D gene is possibly TRBD2 (5 bases). This CDR3 has 13 residues. V gave up 5 bases and J gave up 5 bases, with 13 bases separating them. Germline CDR1 SGHRS, CDR2 YFSETQ. The CDR3 DNA reads TGCGCCAGCAGGAAGACTACCGGGGAGACCCAGTACTTC. Translated, it gives CASRKTTGETQYF.

The chain employs TRBV7-9 and TRBJ2-1; TRBD2 aligns across 14 bases. This CDR3 is 16 amino acids long. The germline CDR1 and CDR2 sequences are SEHNR and FQNEAQ (reference sequence). Trimming removed 3 bases from V and 6 bases from J; junction bases left unmatched: 4. The CDR3 coding sequence is TGTGCCAGCAGCTTGGGACTAGCGGGAGTCGGCAATGAGCAGTTCTTC. The encoded protein is CASSLGLAGVGNEQFF.